This T cell receptor beta chain was captured in a study of blood T cell repertoires in COVID-19. Per the germline V gene, CDR1 is GTSNPN and CDR2 is SVGIG (reference sequence). Trimming took 0 bases from V and 5 from J, leaving 10 bases between them. The CDR3 consists of 13 residues. The method was immunoSEQ multiplex PCR; TCRdb's version includes in-frame clones alone and lacks a portion of them. The sample has a few hundred thousand clones, more than 75% seen once. Sequenced input: PBMCs or T cells enriched from blood (not recorded which). The genes are TRBV30 and TRBJ1-1, with D uncertain. This TCR was sampled from a woman between 18 and 29 years old who had recovered from COVID-19. The CDR3 spells CAWSVWVETEAFF. For the CDR3, the DNA is TGTGCCTGGAGTGTTTGGGTGGAGACTGAAGCTTTCTTT.